The rows below give T cell receptor beta chains drawn from one sample of a study of blood T cell repertoires in COVID-19. Produced via immunoSEQ multiplex PCR; TCRdb's table is partial and in-frame only. Of tens of thousands of clones listed, 90% are singletons. Sequencing was carried out using peripheral blood. These receptors were taken from a man in his 60s with acute or convalescent COVID-19. Each CDR3 is given with its conserved first and last residue.

V	J	CDR3
TRBV6-6	TRBJ2-7	CASSYSRGEGYEQYF
TRBV18	TRBJ1-4	CASSLDRSTNEKLFF
TRBV12-3/TRBV12-4	TRBJ1-5	CASSRDIQPQHF
TRBV15	TRBJ2-4	CATSGDSLAKNIQYF
TRBV27	TRBJ2-2	CASTSHGDTSNTGELFF
TRBV10-3	TRBJ2-1	CAISYYSGGVYEQFF
TRBV7-2	TRBJ2-3	CASSAPRLAGHTDTQYF
TRBV4-1	TRBJ2-2	CASSQGGLGTGELFF
TRBV5-1	TRBJ2-1	CASSERSPSANNEQFF
TRBV11-2	TRBJ2-2	CASSLGGRTGELFF
TRBV5-1	TRBJ1-6	CASSLAVAGRNSPLHF
TRBV2	TRBJ1-2	CASRTGGYGYTF
TRBV18	TRBJ1-1	CASSPQQNTEAFF
TRBV5-1	TRBJ1-2	CASSLSADNYGYTF
TRBV4-1	TRBJ2-5	CASSLREFGETQYF
TRBV29-1	TRBJ2-3	CSVELMGQIADTQYF
TRBV6-5	TRBJ2-1	CASTGTLSSYNEQFF
TRBV6-6	TRBJ1-1	CASSYEGYSTEAFF
TRBV5-6	TRBJ2-7	CASSFPGQGSEQYF
TRBV6-6	TRBJ2-2	CASSPLFSGFANTGELFF
TRBV27	TRBJ1-6	CASSPTPDRLDNSPLHF
TRBV6-5	TRBJ1-5	CASSPGFGNQPQHF
TRBV5-5	TRBJ2-7	CASSPQERGSTYEQYF
TRBV18	TRBJ2-7	CASSPAGASYEQYF
TRBV20-1	TRBJ1-1	CSASQPDTEAFF
TRBV7-9	TRBJ1-1	CASIMTGGKNTEAFF
TRBV11-3	TRBJ2-1	CASSLTGWHEQFF
TRBV5-1	TRBJ1-2	CASSSPGTGVKGYTF
TRBV29-1	TRBJ2-7	CSVVLGVYEQYF